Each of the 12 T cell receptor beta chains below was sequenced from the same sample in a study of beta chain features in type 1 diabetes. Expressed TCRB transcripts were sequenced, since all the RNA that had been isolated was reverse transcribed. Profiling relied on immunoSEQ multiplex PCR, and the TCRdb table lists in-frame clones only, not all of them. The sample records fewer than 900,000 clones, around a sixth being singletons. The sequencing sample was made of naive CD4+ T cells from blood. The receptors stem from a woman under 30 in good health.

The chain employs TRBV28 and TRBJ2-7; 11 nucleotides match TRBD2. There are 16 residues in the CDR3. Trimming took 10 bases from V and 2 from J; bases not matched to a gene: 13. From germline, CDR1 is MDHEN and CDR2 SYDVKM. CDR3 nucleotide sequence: TGTGCCATCACCCCTGGGGGGACTAGCGGCACCTACGAGCAGTACTTC. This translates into CAITPGGTSGTYEQYF.

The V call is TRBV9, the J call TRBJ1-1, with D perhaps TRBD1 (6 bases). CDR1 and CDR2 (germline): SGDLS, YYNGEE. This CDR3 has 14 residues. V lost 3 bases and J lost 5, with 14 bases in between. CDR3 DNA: TGTGCCAGCAGCGCAGAAGGAGGGGGAACTGAAGCTTTCTTT. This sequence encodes CASSAEGGGTEAFF.

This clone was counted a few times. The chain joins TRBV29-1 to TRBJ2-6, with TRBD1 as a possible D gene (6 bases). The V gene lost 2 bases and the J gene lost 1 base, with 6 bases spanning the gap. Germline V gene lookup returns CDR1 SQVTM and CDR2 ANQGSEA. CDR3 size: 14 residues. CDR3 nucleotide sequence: TGCAGCGTTGAAACAGGGTCTGGGGCCAACGTCCTGACTTTC. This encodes CSVETGSGANVLTF.

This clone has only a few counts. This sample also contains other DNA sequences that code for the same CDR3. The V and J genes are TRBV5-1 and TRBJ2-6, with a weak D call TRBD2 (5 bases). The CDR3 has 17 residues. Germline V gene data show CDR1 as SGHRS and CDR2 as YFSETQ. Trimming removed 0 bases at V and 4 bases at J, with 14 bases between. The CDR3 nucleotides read TGCGCCAGCAGCTTGGGACAAGGAGGTACAGGGGCCAACGTCCTGACTTTC. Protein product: CASSLGQGGTGANVLTF.

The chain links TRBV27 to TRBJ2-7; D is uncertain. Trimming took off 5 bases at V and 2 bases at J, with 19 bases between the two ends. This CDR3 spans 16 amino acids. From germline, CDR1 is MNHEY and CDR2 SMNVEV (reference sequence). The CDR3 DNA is TGTGCCAGCAGTCCACAACCCGCTTTTCTGGCCTACGAGCAGTACTTC. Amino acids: CASSPQPAFLAYEQYF.

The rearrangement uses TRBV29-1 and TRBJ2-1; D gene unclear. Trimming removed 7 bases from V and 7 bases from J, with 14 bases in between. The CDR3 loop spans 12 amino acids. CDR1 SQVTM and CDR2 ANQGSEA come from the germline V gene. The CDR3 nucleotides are TGCAGCGCTGCCCCTGGTGGGAATGAGCAGTTCTTC. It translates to CSAAPGGNEQFF.

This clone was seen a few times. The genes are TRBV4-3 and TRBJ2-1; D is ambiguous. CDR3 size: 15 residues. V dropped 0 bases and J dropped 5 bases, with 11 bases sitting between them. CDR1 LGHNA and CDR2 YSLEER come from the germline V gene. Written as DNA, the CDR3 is TGCGCCAGCAGCCAAGACTCCCTAGTAAACAATGAGCAGTTCTTC. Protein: CASSQDSLVNNEQFF.

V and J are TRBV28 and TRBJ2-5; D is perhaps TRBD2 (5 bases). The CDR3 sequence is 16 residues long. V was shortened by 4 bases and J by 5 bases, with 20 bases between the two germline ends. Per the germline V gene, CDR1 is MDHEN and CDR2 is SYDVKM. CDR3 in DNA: TGTGCCAGCAGTTCTGCCGGTAGAGGGAGTGAGGAGACCCAGTACTTC. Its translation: CASSSAGRGSEETQYF.

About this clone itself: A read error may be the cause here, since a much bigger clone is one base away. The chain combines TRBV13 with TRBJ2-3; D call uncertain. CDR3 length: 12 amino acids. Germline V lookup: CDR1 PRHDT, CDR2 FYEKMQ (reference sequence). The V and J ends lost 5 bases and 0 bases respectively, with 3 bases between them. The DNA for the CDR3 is TGTGCCAGCAGCATAAGCACAGATACGCAGTATTTT. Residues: CASSISTDTQYF.

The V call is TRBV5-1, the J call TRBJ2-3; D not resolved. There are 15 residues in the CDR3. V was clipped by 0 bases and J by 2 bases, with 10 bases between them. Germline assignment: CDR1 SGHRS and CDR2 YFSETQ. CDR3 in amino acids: CASSLAWQNTDTQYF. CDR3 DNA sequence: TGCGCCAGCAGCTTGGCATGGCAGAACACAGATACGCAGTATTTT. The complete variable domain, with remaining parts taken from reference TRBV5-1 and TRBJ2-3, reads KAGVTQTPRYLIKTRGQQVTLSCSPISGHRSVSWYQQTPGQGLQFLFEYFSETQRNKGNFPGRFSGRQFSNSRSEMNVSTLELGDSALYLCASSLAWQNTDTQYFGPGTRLTVL.

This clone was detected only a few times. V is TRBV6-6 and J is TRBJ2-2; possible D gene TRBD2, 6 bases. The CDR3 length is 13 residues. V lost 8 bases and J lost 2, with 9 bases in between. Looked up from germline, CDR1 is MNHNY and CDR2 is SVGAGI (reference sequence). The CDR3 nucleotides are TGTGCCAGCTCCGGGGGAAACACCGGGGAGCTGTTTTTT. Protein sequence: CASSGGNTGELFF.

DNA of the CDR3: TGCGCCAGCAGGGTAGAAGCAGATACGCAGTATTTT. This translates into CASRVEADTQYF. The chain uses TRBV5-1 and TRBJ2-3; D is unclear. Per the germline V gene, CDR1 is SGHRS and CDR2 is YFSETQ. The CDR3 runs 12 residues. The V gene lost 5 bases and the J gene lost 4 bases, with 8 bases spanning the gap.